The clone carrying this TCR beta chain has ten or more counts. Its antigen is not known. TCRdb re-derived calls from the reads in MiXCR, one entry per CDR3 protein. The table includes about 310,000 distinct CDR3 sequences, just under 25% detected once. The entry originates in a study of T cell repertoires in cytomegalovirus infection. As for the study in general: Selected CMV epitopes included recently identified HLA-C-restricted ones as well as well-studied HLA-B-restricted ones.

CDR3 length equals 14 residues. The J segment lost 5 bases and the V segment lost 4 bases, leaving 6 bases of the junction unmatched. Germline V CDR1 and CDR2: SEHNR, FQNEAQ (reference sequence). Findings and caveats of the study: The cumulative frequency of public TCR beta families distinguished individuals who carried CMV together with the relevant HLA. In two of eight donors, the top clonotype was HLA-C-restricted CMV-specific.

The clonotype was recovered from a human donor in good health (CMV status not recorded). Some clones in this sample may be carry-over from other donors' samples. The sequencing used cultured PBMCs, collected from culture after CMV antigen stimulation. The chain recombines TRBV7-9 with TRBJ2-5; 8 bases map to TRBD1. The CDR3 nucleotides are TGTGCCAGCAGCTACCAGGGGGCGAGGGAGACCCAGTACTTC. Its protein product is CASSYQGARETQYF.